The rows below give T cell receptor beta chains drawn from one sample of a study of blood T cells in healthy people across ages. TCRdb analysed the 5' RACE reads with MiXCR anew, one entry per CDR3 protein. This sample has fewer than 800,000 distinct CDR3 sequences; approximately 49% occur once, and the top ten carry roughly a third. Sequencing was done on a sample of blood. These receptors originate from a woman aged 60-70 years in good health. Both conserved end residues are part of each CDR3. The order of the fields is clone size, V gene, J gene, D gene, CDR3 protein, CDR3 DNA. D genes are given only for firm matches. Not all rows give a size; the values are once, few, many and, for expanded clones, a class.

abundance: few
v_gene: TRBV10-3
j_gene: TRBJ2-3
d_gene: NA
CDR3aa: CAISESYSLDTQYF
CDR3nt: TGTGCCATCAGTGAGTCTTACAGCCTGGATACGCAGTATTTT

abundance: few
v_gene: TRBV7-6
j_gene: TRBJ2-7
d_gene: NA
CDR3aa: CASSYRQSNEQYF
CDR3nt: TGTGCCAGCAGCTACCGACAGTCCAACGAGCAGTACTTC

abundance: NA
v_gene: TRBV4-3
j_gene: TRBJ2-3
d_gene: NA
CDR3aa: CASSLAGKALGDTQYF
CDR3nt: TGCGCCAGCAGCCTCGCCGGGAAAGCTTTAGGGGATACGCAGTATTTT

abundance: NA
v_gene: TRBV4-2
j_gene: TRBJ2-2
d_gene: TRBD2
CDR3aa: CASSHVGLAMNTGELFF
CDR3nt: TGTGCCAGCAGCCACGTGGGACTAGCGATGAACACCGGGGAGCTGTTTTTT

abundance: NA
v_gene: TRBV6-5
j_gene: TRBJ2-7
d_gene: NA
CDR3aa: CASSGRDSTYEQYF
CDR3nt: TGTGCCAGCAGTGGCCGAGACAGCACCTACGAGCAGTACTTC

abundance: NA
v_gene: TRBV7-7
j_gene: TRBJ2-3
d_gene: TRBD2
CDR3aa: CASSPTGLAGADTQYF
CDR3nt: TGTGCTAGCAGCCCGACGGGGCTAGCGGGAGCAGATACGCAGTATTTT

abundance: NA
v_gene: TRBV5-1
j_gene: TRBJ1-1
d_gene: TRBD1
CDR3aa: CASSSGQGEVTEAFF
CDR3nt: TGCGCCAGCAGCTCGGGACAGGGAGAGGTGACTGAAGCTTTCTTT

abundance: once
v_gene: TRBV24-1
j_gene: TRBJ2-5
d_gene: NA
CDR3aa: CATSEPDRYRETQYF
CDR3nt: TGTGCCACCAGTGAACCCGACAGGTACCGAGAGACCCAGTACTTC

abundance: NA
v_gene: TRBV29-1
j_gene: TRBJ1-1
d_gene: NA
CDR3aa: CSVGSGVANTEAFF
CDR3nt: TGCAGCGTTGGGTCGGGGGTGGCGAACACTGAAGCTTTCTTT

abundance: NA
v_gene: TRBV27
j_gene: TRBJ1-6
d_gene: NA
CDR3aa: CASSLGDVRSPLHF
CDR3nt: TGTGCCAGCAGTTTAGGAGATGTGCGCTCACCCCTCCACTTT

abundance: NA
v_gene: TRBV7-9
j_gene: TRBJ1-2
d_gene: NA
CDR3aa: CASSNGRLYGYTF
CDR3nt: TGTGCCAGCAGCAACGGACGGCTCTATGGCTACACCTTC

abundance: NA
v_gene: TRBV2
j_gene: TRBJ1-6
d_gene: NA
CDR3aa: CASSEGWQSPLHF
CDR3nt: TGTGCCAGCAGTGAAGGGTGGCAATCACCCCTCCACTTT

abundance: NA
v_gene: TRBV15
j_gene: TRBJ2-1
d_gene: NA
CDR3aa: CAASRAAQQFF
CDR3nt: TGTGCCGCCAGCAGAGCGGCCCAGCAGTTCTTC

abundance: NA
v_gene: TRBV7-2
j_gene: TRBJ2-3
d_gene: NA
CDR3aa: CASSPAASPTDTQYF
CDR3nt: TGTGCCAGCAGCCCCGCAGCGAGTCCAACAGATACGCAGTATTTT

abundance: NA
v_gene: TRBV27
j_gene: TRBJ2-1
d_gene: TRBD2
CDR3aa: CASSLWTSGGVEQFF
CDR3nt: TGTGCCAGCAGTCTGTGGACTAGCGGGGGCGTTGAGCAGTTCTTC

abundance: few
v_gene: TRBV5-1
j_gene: TRBJ2-7
d_gene: TRBD1
CDR3aa: CASSYGDRLTYEQYF
CDR3nt: TGCGCCAGCAGCTACGGGGACAGACTAACCTACGAGCAGTACTTC

abundance: NA
v_gene: TRBV29-1
j_gene: TRBJ1-2
d_gene: NA
CDR3aa: CSVVSWAGAENNYGYTF
CDR3nt: TGCAGCGTTGTCAGTTGGGCAGGGGCCGAGAATAACTATGGCTACACCTTC

abundance: few
v_gene: TRBV7-9
j_gene: TRBJ2-5
d_gene: NA
CDR3aa: CASSLVAGTQYF
CDR3nt: TGTGCCAGCAGCTTAGTAGCTGGGACCCAGTACTTC

abundance: few
v_gene: TRBV25-1
j_gene: TRBJ2-7
d_gene: TRBD1
CDR3aa: CASSHGRGQGAYEQYF
CDR3nt: TGTGCCAGCAGCCACGGAAGGGGGCAGGGGGCTTACGAGCAGTACTTC

abundance: NA
v_gene: TRBV20-1
j_gene: TRBJ1-1
d_gene: NA
CDR3aa: CSASDHRVNTEAFF
CDR3nt: TGCAGTGCTAGTGACCACAGGGTGAACACTGAAGCTTTCTTT

abundance: once
v_gene: TRBV7-8
j_gene: TRBJ1-2
d_gene: NA
CDR3aa: CASSTRTVNYGYTF
CDR3nt: TGTGCCAGCAGCACTAGGACAGTTAACTATGGCTACACCTTC

abundance: NA
v_gene: TRBV7-3
j_gene: TRBJ2-6
d_gene: TRBD1
CDR3aa: CASSSGTGPSGANVLTF
CDR3nt: TGCGCCAGCAGCTCCGGGACAGGGCCCTCTGGGGCCAACGTCCTGACTTTC

abundance: NA
v_gene: TRBV11-2
j_gene: TRBJ2-3
d_gene: NA
CDR3aa: CASSRVWGADTQYF
CDR3nt: TGTGCCAGCAGCCGCGTGTGGGGCGCAGATACGCAGTATTTT

abundance: NA
v_gene: TRBV4-1
j_gene: TRBJ2-7
d_gene: NA
CDR3aa: CASSQDLRAAQYF
CDR3nt: TGCGCCAGCAGCCAAGATTTACGGGCCGCGCAATACTTC